The 25 T cell receptor beta chains reported below all come from one sample, sequenced in a study of cytomegalovirus exposure and HLA in healthy donors (dated 2017 in TCRdb). Library preparation was by the immunoSEQ multiplex PCR assay. For the multiplex PCR, a mixture combining 60 forward primers for TCR Vbeta segments and 13 reverse primers for TCR Jbeta segments was used. As stored in TCRdb, this immuneACCESS dataset retains in-frame rearrangements with V and J assigned. A fraction of the clones does not appear; measured against another copy, unresolved V genes explain less than half of the discrepancy, and the remainder lacks a known reason. This sample comprises 55,000 to 80,000 clones, roughly 75% of them detected only once. Roughly 7.4% of the sample comes from the top ten. The source material was PBMCs. The receptors shown here come from a woman aged 25 to 39 in good health and CMV-seropositive.

The gene calls are TRBV28 and TRBJ1-1, with D possibly being TRBD1 (5 bases). CDR1 MDHEN and CDR2 SYDVKM come from the germline V gene. This CDR3 region has 12 residues. The V end lost 5 bases, the J end lost 4 bases, and 8 bases lay between the germline ends. DNA of the CDR3: TGTGCCAGCAGTGCGGGACTCACTGAAGCTTTCTTT. It is translated as CASSAGLTEAFF.

The genes are TRBV5-1 and TRBJ2-5; no firm D call. Germline values: CDR1 SGHRS, CDR2 YFSETQ. This CDR3 has 12 amino acids. Trimming took 0 bases from V and 4 from J, leaving 4 bases between them. CDR3 in amino acids: CASSLAGETQYF. The CDR3 nucleotides read TGCGCCAGCAGCTTGGCGGGAGAGACCCAGTACTTC.

This chain uses TRBV5-6 with TRBJ2-3; D is perhaps TRBD2 (6 bases). V was trimmed by 2 bases and J by 2 bases, leaving 12 bases between them. The germline V gene encodes CDR1 SGHDT and CDR2 YYEEEE. CDR3 size: 15 residues. The CDR3 bases are TGTGCCAGCAGCTTTTTCGGGAGCAACACAGATACGCAGTATTTT. Amino acids: CASSFFGSNTDTQYF.

The chain carries TRBV29-1 and TRBJ2-7, with D maybe TRBD1 (6 bases). Trimming left V 6 bases short and J 4 bases short, with 16 bases between. The CDR3 length is 13 residues. Germline assignment: CDR1 SQVTM and CDR2 ANQGSEA. DNA for the CDR3: TGCAGCGTAACTCCCGGGACATCTTACGAGCAGTACTTC. Translated, it gives CSVTPGTSYEQYF.

This clone occurred once. This chain uses TRBV11-2 with TRBJ1-1, with D possibly matching TRBD1 (6 bases). The germline V gene encodes CDR1 SGHAT and CDR2 FQNNGV. V was clipped by 3 bases and J by 2 bases, with 13 bases between them. The CDR3 sequence is 15 residues long. CDR3: CASSFRTASNTEAFF. The CDR3 DNA reads as TGTGCCAGCAGCTTTCGGACAGCGTCTAACACTGAAGCTTTCTTT.

V usage is TRBV6-5 and J usage is TRBJ2-7; a weak D match, TRBD2 (5 bases). In germline, CDR1 is MNHEY, CDR2 SVGAGI. The V end lost 8 bases, the J end lost 4 bases, and 18 bases lay between the germline ends. This CDR3 contains 14 residues. The CDR3 DNA follows: TGTGCCAGCCAGTCAACGGGATCGTCTTACGAGCAGTACTTC. It is translated as CASQSTGSSYEQYF.

The chain employs TRBV6-4 and TRBJ2-3, with 7 bases identical to TRBD2. There are 16 residues in the CDR3. V lost 5 bases and J lost 5; bases outside the gene matches: 13. Germline V CDR1 and CDR2: MRHNA, SNTAGT. Here the CDR3 DNA reads TGTGCCAGCAGTCAAGAGGCGGGAGTGCTTGGAGATACGCAGTATTTT. The encoded protein is CASSQEAGVLGDTQYF.

This CDR3 is CASSLALAGGDEQYF. As DNA, the CDR3 is TGCGCCAGCAGCTTGGCTCTAGCGGGAGGGGACGAGCAGTACTTC. V usage is TRBV5-1 and J usage is TRBJ2-7; 12 bases fit TRBD2. Germline loops: CDR1 SGHRS, CDR2 YFSETQ. Trimming at V came to 0 bases and at J to 5 bases, leaving 3 bases not matched to a gene. CDR3 length: 15 residues.

The chain uses TRBV21-1 and TRBJ2-7; the table's D call, TRBD2, was not checked against the DNA. TRBV21-1 is labeled a pseudogene. The CDR3 spans 15 residues. CDR3 in DNA: TGTGCCAGCAGCAAAAAGGTAGGACTGCCTCAAGAGCAGTACTTC. It yields the protein CASSKKVGLPQEQYF.

This clone appeared once. The CDR3 is CASTARTGPTYEQYF. The DNA for the CDR3 is TGTGCCAGTACAGCACGGACAGGGCCTACCTACGAGCAGTACTTC. The genes are TRBV19 and TRBJ2-7, with 8 bases lining up with TRBD1. Unmatched junction bases numbered 10, after V lost 7 bases and J lost 2 bases. CDR3 size: 15 residues. In germline, CDR1 is LNHDA, CDR2 SQIVND (reference sequence).

V is TRBV6-5 and J is TRBJ1-4; 9 bases are a match to TRBD1. The CDR3 spans 14 residues. Germline V gene lookup returns CDR1 MNHEY and CDR2 SVGAGI. The V segment lost 5 bases and the J segment 7 bases; nucleotides outside the gene matches: 5. The CDR3 sequence: CASSPPGQGEKLFF. CDR3 bases: TGTGCCAGCAGTCCACCGGGACAGGGTGAAAAACTGTTTTTT.

This rearrangement joins TRBV6-5 to TRBJ1-5, with D perhaps TRBD1 (5 bases). Germline V gene sequence: CDR1 MNHEY, CDR2 SVGAGI. CDR3 size: 15 residues. The germline V and J ends were trimmed by 6 bases and 0 bases, with 12 bases remaining between them. As DNA, the CDR3 is TGTGCCAGCAGGCCGGGAGGGGATAGCAATCAGCCCCAGCATTTT. Protein: CASRPGGDSNQPQHF.

The chain links TRBV27 to TRBJ2-2; weak D call: TRBD2 (6 bases). V lost 5 bases to trimming and J lost 6 bases, with 28 bases between them. Germline V lookup: CDR1 MNHEY, CDR2 SMNVEV (reference sequence). The CDR3 runs to 19 residues. The CDR3 nucleotides read TGTGCCAGCAGTCCCCTGGGGGAAGGGCGGCTAGCGTCGGCCGGGGAGCTGTTTTTT. This sequence encodes CASSPLGEGRLASAGELFF.

CDR3: CASSPRKGLPCGYTF. CDR3 DNA sequence: TGCGCCAGCAGCCCACGGAAGGGACTCCCCTGTGGCTACACCTTC. This chain joins TRBV4-3 and TRBJ1-2, with a weak D call TRBD1 (5 bases). The CDR3 is 15 residues long. Trimming left V 4 bases short and J 7 bases short, with 19 bases between. Germline V CDR1 and CDR2: LGHNA, YSLEER.

Notes on this clone: The germline gene is not matched at one end of the junction; a read error may be the cause. The chain carries TRBV7-7 and TRBJ2-1; the D is unclear. The CDR3 spans 14 residues. The germline V gene has CDR1 SSHAT and CDR2 FNYEAQ (reference sequence). The CDR3 nucleotides are TGTGCTAGCAGCTTAGCATGGCAGAACAATGAGCAGTTCTTC. It specifies CASSLAWQNNEQFF. Complete variable domain (other parts from reference TRBV7-7 and TRBJ2-1): GAGVSQSPRYKVTKRGQDVTLRCDPISSHATLYWYQQALGQGPEFLTYFNYEAQPDKSGLPSDRFSAERPEGSISTLTIQRTEQRDSAMYRCASSLAWQNNEQFFGPGTRLTVL.

The chain carries TRBV19 and TRBJ2-3; 8 bases map to TRBD2. V was clipped by 4 bases and J by 0 bases; unmatched bases: 0. The CDR3 covers 14 residues. CDR1 and CDR2 from the germline V gene are LNHDA and SQIVND (reference sequence). The CDR3: CASSTSGSTDTQYF. DNA for the CDR3: TGTGCCAGTAGTACTAGCGGGAGCACAGATACGCAGTATTTT.

This clone has ten or more counts. The chain combines TRBV9 with TRBJ2-2; D is possibly TRBD2 (6 bases). Per the germline V gene, CDR1 is SGDLS and CDR2 is YYNGEE. V was cut by 7 bases and J by 4 bases, with 17 bases left in between. CDR3 length: 15 residues. For the CDR3, the DNA is TGTGCCAGCGGCTTCGCGGGGCAGGGCACCGGGGAGCTGTTTTTT. Encoded protein: CASGFAGQGTGELFF.

The chain combines TRBV30 with TRBJ1-4; a possible D gene is TRBD1 (6 bases). Germline CDR1 GTSNPN, CDR2 SVGIG (reference sequence). The length of the CDR3 is 15 residues. Between the trimmed V and J ends, which lost 6 bases and 8 bases, there was a span of 22 bases. CDR3 in amino acids: CACSPGGQREEKLFF. The DNA for the CDR3 is TGTGCCTGTTCCCCCGGGGGGCAAAGGGAAGAAAAACTGTTTTTT.

J is TRBJ2-5 and V is TRBV21-1; no DNA check was done on the table's D call, TRBD1. TRBV21-1 is assigned pseudogene status. The CDR3 has 15 residues. CDR3 nucleotide sequence: TGTGCCAGCAGCACAACAGGGTGTGTTGGAGAGACCCAGTACTTC. Protein: CASSTTGCVGETQYF.

This sequence joins TRBV28 and TRBJ1-4; a possible D gene is TRBD1 (5 bases). Per germline, CDR1 MDHEN and CDR2 SYDVKM. The CDR3 has 15 amino acids. V shed 6 bases and J shed 4 bases, with 15 bases lying between them. In DNA, the CDR3 is TGTGCCAGCAGCCCCTTGACAGTATTTAATGAAAAACTGTTTTTT. It encodes CASSPLTVFNEKLFF.

V and J are TRBV7-9 and TRBJ2-2; 11 bases line up with TRBD2. The CDR3 loop spans 17 amino acids. Trimming removed 5 bases from V and 5 bases from J; junction bases left unmatched: 10. Per the germline V gene, CDR1 is SEHNR and CDR2 is FQNEAQ (reference sequence). CDR3 sequence reads: CASSLSGLAGGTGELFF. CDR3 DNA: TGTGCCAGCAGCCTCTCCGGCCTAGCGGGAGGAACCGGGGAGCTGTTTTTT.

The V and J genes are TRBV19 and TRBJ2-7, with D perhaps matching TRBD2 (6 bases). Per germline, CDR1 LNHDA and CDR2 SQIVND (reference sequence). The length of the CDR3 is 17 residues. V was shortened by 6 bases and J by 0 bases, with 21 bases between the two germline ends. The CDR3: CASSLKGVGDFSYEQYF. The CDR3 region has the DNA TGTGCCAGTAGCCTAAAAGGTGTAGGGGACTTCTCCTACGAGCAGTACTTC.

The chain combines TRBV29-1 with TRBJ2-1, with 8 bases aligning to TRBD2. V was pared by 6 bases and J by 3 bases, with 7 bases of the junction left unmatched. Looked up from germline, CDR1 is SQVTM and CDR2 is ANQGSEA. This CDR3 has 14 amino acids. The CDR3 DNA follows: TGCAGCGTCGACCAAGCGGGAGTCTACAATGAGCAGTTCTTC. Translation: CSVDQAGVYNEQFF.

V gene TRBV5-6 combines with J gene TRBJ2-1, with TRBD1 matching 7 bases. Looked up from germline, CDR1 is SGHDT and CDR2 is YYEEEE. CDR3 length: 14 residues. Trimming cost V 3 bases and J 5 bases; bases outside gene matches: 5. Written as DNA, the CDR3 is TGTGCCAGCAGCTCGTACGGACAGGACAATGAGCAGTTCTTC. Translated, it gives CASSSYGQDNEQFF.

The genes are TRBV29-1 and TRBJ2-3; D call uncertain. The CDR3 loop spans 15 amino acids. The germline V gene has CDR1 SQVTM and CDR2 ANQGSEA. Trimming took off 0 bases at V and 0 bases at J, with 10 bases between the two ends. The CDR3 here is CSVEDRRVSTDTQYF. CDR3 DNA sequence: TGCAGCGTTGAAGATCGCCGGGTGAGCACAGATACGCAGTATTTT.